These 8 T cell receptor beta chains came from one sample sequenced in a study of blood T cell repertoires in COVID-19 (dated by TCRdb to the early 2020s). The library came from the immunoSEQ multiplex PCR assay. The source is immuneACCESS, and TCRdb retained only in-frame sequences with V and J called. Part of the clones is not carried over; for the studies checked, unresolved V genes explain less than half of this, and the remainder is unexplained. The sample table shows roughly 350,000 clones, and about 90% are seen once. About 6% of the sample belongs to the ten largest clones. The sample taken for sequencing was peripheral blood. All receptors come from a woman in her fifties or sixties with COVID-19, enrolled during active disease.

This chain connects TRBV11-3 to TRBJ2-5, with a weak D call TRBD1 (5 bases). Germline CDR1 reads SGHNT; CDR2 reads YENEEA. The CDR3 extends over 12 amino acids. Trimming removed 1 base from V and 12 bases from J, with 12 bases in between. This CDR3 reads CASSLASGPEYF. CDR3 nucleotides: TGTGCCAGCAGCTTAGCTTCAGGGCCCGAGTACTTC. The full variable domain, with the rest looked up from reference TRBV11-3 and TRBJ2-5, is EAGVVQSPRYKIIEKKQPVAFWCNPISGHNTLYWYLQNLGQGPELLIRYENEEAVDDSQLPKDRFSAERLKGVDSTLKIQPAELGDSAVYLCASSLASGPEYFGPGTRLLVL.

This clone was counted once. The V and J genes are TRBV30 and TRBJ2-1, with TRBD2 identical over 14 bases. The germline V gene has CDR1 GTSNPN and CDR2 SVGIG (reference sequence). The V and J ends lost 2 bases and 7 bases, in that order; junction bases with no gene match: 1. The CDR3 length is 14 residues. The CDR3 loop reads CAWSRTSGRNEQFF. CDR3 bases: TGTGCCTGGAGTAGGACTAGCGGGAGGAATGAGCAGTTCTTC.

The genes are TRBV9 and TRBJ2-7; 14 positions match TRBD2. Trimming at V came to 2 bases and at J to 3 bases, leaving 22 bases not matched to a gene. Germline V gene sequence: CDR1 SGDLS, CDR2 YYNGEE. This CDR3 spans 22 amino acids. The chain's CDR3 is CASSVRQGPTTSGRARGYEQYF. Here the CDR3 DNA reads TGTGCCAGCAGCGTTCGACAGGGGCCTACGACTAGCGGGAGGGCCAGAGGCTACGAGCAGTACTTC.

This sequence joins TRBV7-9 and TRBJ2-7; 10 nucleotides align to TRBD2. The ends lost 4 bases at V and 5 bases at J; junction bases unmatched: 14. There are 17 residues in the CDR3. Per the germline V gene, CDR1 is SEHNR and CDR2 is FQNEAQ (reference sequence). The CDR3 spells CASSSRSSGRSWHEQYF. In DNA form, the CDR3 reads TGTGCCAGCAGCTCAAGATCTAGCGGGAGAAGTTGGCACGAGCAGTACTTC.

This clone came up once. The chain carries TRBV7-6 and TRBJ2-5; a possible D gene is TRBD1 (5 bases). CDR1 is SGHVS, CDR2 FNYEAQ, per germline. V lost 6 bases and J lost 0, with 17 bases in between. This CDR3 has 16 amino acids. The CDR3 DNA reads as TGTGCCAGCAGACCCCAGGGCCTGGGGCACCAAGAGACCCAGTACTTC. This codes for CASRPQGLGHQETQYF.

This clone was observed once. This chain links TRBV2 with TRBJ2-3, with D maybe TRBD2 (7 bases). Trimming shortened V by 1 base and J by 5 bases, and 13 bases separated the two germline ends. Germline CDR1 reads SNHLY; CDR2 reads FYNNEI. The CDR3 covers 15 residues. In DNA, the CDR3 is TGTGCCAGCAGTGAAGGGGGGGGGCGCGGAGATACGCAGTATTTT. Translated: CASSEGGGRGDTQYF.

This clone was counted a single time. This sequence joins TRBV9 and TRBJ2-2, with 7 nucleotides matching TRBD2. This CDR3 is 16 amino acids long. V dropped 4 bases and J dropped 0; count of bases not matched to a gene: 6. CDR1 is SGDLS, CDR2 YYNGEE, per germline. The CDR3 bases are TGTGCCAGCAGCCCGAGGGGAGGGGCGAACACCGGGGAGCTGTTTTTT. Its protein is CASSPRGGANTGELFF.

The rearrangement links TRBV6-5 to TRBJ2-3; the D is unclear. This CDR3 is 12 amino acids long. Trimming took off 6 bases at V and 6 bases at J, with 10 bases between the two ends. Germline V gene lookup returns CDR1 MNHEY and CDR2 SVGAGI. The CDR3 DNA reads as TGTGCCAGCAGCCCGTTCGCGGATACGCAGTATTTT. Translation gives CASSPFADTQYF.